A single sample gave rise to the 24 T cell receptor beta chains below, sequenced in a study of T cell responses to AZD1222 COVID-19 vaccine. Libraries were prepared by immunoSEQ multiplex PCR; TCRdb keeps only in-frame clonotypes and omits some of them. The sample has some 150,000 clones; roughly 90% are singletons. Sample: peripheral blood, taken 28 days after the second AZD1222 dose. The receptors come from an adult who received the AZD1222 COVID-19 vaccine.

The rearrangement uses TRBV19 and TRBJ2-6; tentative D call: TRBD1 (6 bases). V was clipped by 5 bases and J by 0 bases, with 11 bases between them. Germline lookup yields CDR1 LNHDA and CDR2 SQIVND (reference sequence). This CDR3 comprises 16 residues. CDR3 sequence: CASSFQGGSGANVLTF. As DNA, the CDR3 is TGTGCCAGTAGTTTCCAAGGGGGCTCTGGGGCCAACGTCCTGACTTTC.

The V and J genes are TRBV5-3 and TRBJ1-5, with 8 bases that match TRBD1. TRBV5-3 has ORF status, its function being uncertain. The length of the CDR3 is 15 residues. The V segment lost 0 bases and the J segment 4 bases; nucleotides outside the gene matches: 3. The CDR3 DNA reads TGTGCCAGAAGCTTGGGGGACAGGTCAAATCAGCCCCAGCATTTT. Protein: CARSLGDRSNQPQHF.

The rearrangement joins TRBV18 to TRBJ2-6, with 12 bases fitting TRBD1. Trimming took 3 bases from V and 1 from J; bases not matched to a gene: 7. The length of the CDR3 is 19 residues. The germline V gene encodes CDR1 KGHSH and CDR2 LQKENI. The CDR3, as DNA: TGTGCCAGCTCACCTATATCGGGACAGGGGGCTTCTGGGGCCAACGTCCTGACTTTC. It is translated as CASSPISGQGASGANVLTF. The variable domain in full, completed from reference TRBV18 and TRBJ2-6, reads NAGVMQNPRHLVRRRGQEARLRCSPMKGHSHVYWYRQLPEEGLKFMVYLQKENIIDESGMPKERFSAEFPKEGPSILRIQQVVRGDSAAYFCASSPISGQGASGANVLTFGAGSRLTVL.

The count of this clone is one. The chain couples TRBV27 to TRBJ1-4; TRBD1 matches at 8 bases. The CDR3 consists of 21 residues. Per the germline V gene, CDR1 is MNHEY and CDR2 is SMNVEV (reference sequence). Trimming at V came to 0 bases and at J to 4 bases, leaving 19 bases not matched to a gene. In DNA, the CDR3 is TGTGCCAGCAGTTTATCTGCCCCGACAGGGGCCCTCCTGGCCCTTAATGAAAAACTGTTTTTT. Protein product: CASSLSAPTGALLALNEKLFF.

This chain connects TRBV5-1 to TRBJ2-5, with D possibly being TRBD1 (5 bases). The CDR3 loop spans 14 amino acids. Germline CDR1 and CDR2: SGHRS and YFSETQ. Between the trimmed V and J ends, which lost 0 bases and 1 base, there was a span of 7 bases. CDR3 DNA: TGCGCCAGCAGCTTGGCTGACAGCCAAGAGACCCAGTACTTC. Its translation: CASSLADSQETQYF. The entire variable domain, with the rest obtained from reference TRBV5-1 and TRBJ2-5, is as follows: KAGVTQTPRYLIKTRGQQVTLSCSPISGHRSVSWYQQTPGQGLQFLFEYFSETQRNKGNFPGRFSGRQFSNSRSEMNVSTLELGDSALYLCASSLADSQETQYFGPGTRLLVL.

This clone was seen a single time. The rearrangement joins TRBV24-1 to TRBJ2-1; 9 bases fit TRBD2. The CDR3 length is 15 residues. Germline CDR1 is KGHDR and CDR2 is SFDVKD. V was clipped by 6 bases and J by 4 bases; unmatched bases: 6. CDR3 nucleotide sequence: TGTGCCACCAGTTTAGCGGGAGCACCATACAATGAGCAGTTCTTC. Amino acid sequence: CATSLAGAPYNEQFF.

V and J are TRBV24-1 and TRBJ1-2, with 7 bases fitting TRBD1. Per germline, CDR1 KGHDR and CDR2 SFDVKD. V was pared by 4 bases and J by 7 bases, with 8 bases of the junction left unmatched. CDR3 length: 14 residues. The CDR3 reads CATSDLDREVGYTF. The CDR3 DNA reads TGTGCCACCAGTGACCTCGACAGGGAGGTTGGCTACACCTTC.

V is TRBV7-9 and J is TRBJ1-1; D is undetermined. CDR3 length equals 14 residues. Germline V gene data show CDR1 as SEHNR and CDR2 as FQNEAQ (reference sequence). Trimming removed 1 base at V and 0 bases at J, with 6 bases between. The CDR3 sequence is CASSLGWVNTEAFF. The CDR3 DNA is TGTGCCAGCAGCTTAGGTTGGGTGAACACTGAAGCTTTCTTT.

V usage is TRBV5-1 and J usage is TRBJ1-1, with D unclear. This CDR3 comprises 12 residues. Trimming took off 4 bases at V and 8 bases at J, with 12 bases between the two ends. CDR1 is SGHRS, CDR2 YFSETQ, per germline. CDR3 residues: CASSPGFREAFF. The CDR3 DNA follows: TGCGCCAGCAGCCCCGGGTTCAGAGAAGCTTTCTTT. The variable domain in full, with the rest retrieved from reference TRBV5-1 and TRBJ1-1, is KAGVTQTPRYLIKTRGQQVTLSCSPISGHRSVSWYQQTPGQGLQFLFEYFSETQRNKGNFPGRFSGRQFSNSRSEMNVSTLELGDSALYLCASSPGFREAFFGQGTRLTVV.

This chain links TRBV18 with TRBJ2-1, with D perhaps matching TRBD2 (6 bases). The CDR3 is 15 amino acids. Germline CDR1 reads KGHSH; CDR2 reads LQKENI. The ends were cut back, 2 bases at V and 6 bases at J, with 14 bases in the middle. The CDR3 nucleotides read TGTGCCAGCTCACCAGCGGCTAGCGAGGTCAATGAGCAGTTCTTC. It specifies CASSPAASEVNEQFF.

The V and J genes are TRBV27 and TRBJ1-4; 8 bases map to TRBD1. The trim removed 6 bases at V and 8 bases at J, leaving 8 bases unmatched. Germline CDR1 MNHEY, CDR2 SMNVEV (reference sequence). The CDR3 covers 14 residues. The CDR3 here is CASRLGQGGEKLFF. The CDR3 region has the DNA TGTGCCAGCAGACTTGGACAGGGAGGGGAAAAACTGTTTTTT.

The V gene is TRBV3-1 (or the pseudogene TRBV3-2), the J gene TRBJ1-4, with a tentative D call TRBD1 (5 bases). CDR1 is LGHDT, CDR2 YNNKEL, per germline (reference sequence). Trimming removed 4 bases at V and 3 bases at J, with 12 bases between. CDR3 length: 15 amino acids. DNA of the CDR3: TGTGCCAGCAGCCCCCGGGACCGAGCTAATGAAAAACTGTTTTTT. It yields the protein CASSPRDRANEKLFF.

The CDR3 DNA sequence: TGCGCCAGCAGCTCCCTCTCTCTGGGGGCCAACGTCCTGACTTTC. This codes for CASSSLSLGANVLTF. The chain combines TRBV5-1 with TRBJ2-6; D remains unclear. Germline lookup yields CDR1 SGHRS and CDR2 YFSETQ. V lost 3 bases and J 4 bases, leaving 11 bases between the germline ends. This CDR3 region has 15 residues.

The chain couples TRBV7-9 to TRBJ1-4; 7 positions agree with TRBD1. V lost 5 bases and J lost 10; bases outside the gene matches: 16. The CDR3 has 16 residues. CDR1 is SEHNR and CDR2 is FQNEAQ in the germline V gene (reference sequence). CDR3: CASSDVKGQFAGKLFF. The CDR3 DNA is TGTGCCAGCAGCGATGTAAAGGGACAGTTTGCCGGAAAACTGTTTTTT.

The chain combines TRBV10-3 with TRBJ2-1; D may correspond to TRBD1 or TRBD2 (5 bases each). V lost 1 base and J lost 10, with 11 bases in between. Germline loops: CDR1 ENHRY, CDR2 SYGVKD. The CDR3 totals 13 residues. This chain's CDR3 is CAISEYEGLEQFF. DNA of the CDR3: TGTGCCATCAGTGAGTATGAGGGGTTAGAGCAGTTCTTC.

This chain joins TRBV5-1 and TRBJ2-5, with 8 bases aligning to TRBD1. Looked up from germline, CDR1 is SGHRS and CDR2 is YFSETQ. J lost 9 bases, V lost 0 bases, and 16 bases had no gene match. The CDR3 loop spans 17 amino acids. The CDR3 nucleotides are TGCGCCAGCAGCTTGGCCCCTGGCCGGGACAGGACCGGGGCCCAGTACTTC. Translation: CASSLAPGRDRTGAQYF.

This rearrangement joins TRBV5-4 to TRBJ1-2, with D possibly TRBD1 on 6 matching bases. Looked up from germline, CDR1 is SGHNT and CDR2 is YYREEE (reference sequence). The V end was cut by 4 bases, the J end by 14 bases, with 15 bases between. This CDR3 has 11 residues. The CDR3 DNA reads as TGTGCCAGCAGCCCGCATGAGGGGGTGACCTTC. Residues: CASSPHEGVTF.

This clone was counted once. The chain recombines TRBV28 with TRBJ1-2; tentatively, D is TRBD1 (5 bases). The germline V gene encodes CDR1 MDHEN and CDR2 SYDVKM. The CDR3 runs 16 residues. Between the trimmed V and J ends, which lost 6 bases and 4 bases, there was a span of 21 bases. Written as DNA, the CDR3 is TGTGCCAGCAGCCTACCCCTTGCGGGGACGGGCTATGGCTACACCTTC. This gives the protein CASSLPLAGTGYGYTF.

This rearrangement joins TRBV4-1 to TRBJ2-4; the match to TRBD2 covers 13 bases. The V gene's germline CDR1 is MGHRA and CDR2 YSYEKL. Trimming removed 3 bases from V and 9 bases from J; junction bases left unmatched: 11. The CDR3 sequence is 17 residues long. CDR3 nucleotide sequence: TGCGCCAGCAGCCATTCCGGGACTAGCGGGGTTCCGGGCATTCAGTACTTC. It is translated as CASSHSGTSGVPGIQYF.

The J gene is TRBJ2-1, the V gene TRBV6-4; 8 bases are a match to TRBD2. CDR3 length: 14 amino acids. The ends lost 8 bases at V and 5 bases at J; junction bases unmatched: 8. Germline lookup yields CDR1 MRHNA and CDR2 SNTAGT. The CDR3 sequence is CASAPAGANNEQFF. The CDR3 bases are TGTGCCAGCGCCCCAGCGGGAGCTAACAATGAGCAGTTCTTC.

CDR3 sequence reads: CASSYGTSGRFAGELFF. CDR3 sequence (DNA): TGTGCCAGCAGCTATGGGACTAGCGGGAGATTCGCCGGGGAGCTGTTTTTT. The chain employs TRBV11-2 and TRBJ2-2; 14 bases fit TRBD2. The CDR3 extends over 17 amino acids. Germline CDR1 is SGHAT and CDR2 is FQNNGV. The V and J ends lost 4 bases and 6 bases, in that order; junction bases with no gene match: 7.

The rearrangement uses TRBV19 and TRBJ1-6; 7 bases match TRBD1. V was clipped by 6 bases and J by 12 bases; unmatched bases: 8. The CDR3 runs 13 residues. The germline gives CDR1 LNHDA, CDR2 SQIVND (reference sequence). The CDR3 sequence is CASRTGFLEPLHF. Written as DNA, the CDR3 is TGTGCCAGTAGGACAGGGTTTTTGGAACCCCTCCACTTT.

The V gene is TRBV19, the J gene TRBJ2-7; D ambiguous. The CDR3 covers 15 residues. V dropped 3 bases and J dropped 2 bases, with 14 bases sitting between them. Germline CDR1 reads LNHDA; CDR2 reads SQIVND (reference sequence). The DNA of the CDR3 is TGTGCCAGTAGTATTCTATTTGGTCAAACCTACGAGCAGTACTTC. Translation gives CASSILFGQTYEQYF.

The chain recombines TRBV5-4 with TRBJ2-1; D remains unclear. This CDR3 region has 14 residues. CDR1 is SGHNT and CDR2 is YYREEE in the germline V gene (reference sequence). V dropped 3 bases and J dropped 4 bases, with 11 bases sitting between them. CDR3 amino acids: CASSSVRAYNEQFF. Here the CDR3 DNA reads TGTGCCAGCAGCTCCGTACGGGCTTACAATGAGCAGTTCTTC.